The 21 T cell receptor beta chains below come from one sample, sequenced in a study of cytomegalovirus exposure and HLA in healthy donors. This PCR relied on a set of 60 Vbeta primers and 13 Jbeta primers. Assay: immunoSEQ multiplex PCR; the TCRdb copy retains only in-frame clones and omits some. The clone table shows 130,000 or so clones, with the ten largest holding around 2.2%. The sequenced material came from PBMCs. The origin of the receptors is a woman aged 18-29 years in good health and CMV-seronegative.

The chain links TRBV30 to TRBJ2-1, with no clear D. Germline V gene data show CDR1 as GTSNPN and CDR2 as SVGIG (reference sequence). Trimming removed 0 bases at V and 7 bases at J, with 10 bases between. The CDR3 loop spans 13 amino acids. The CDR3 DNA sequence: TGTGCCTGGAGTGTCAACAAAGAAAATGAGCAGTTCTTC. Translated, it gives CAWSVNKENEQFF.

The chain uses TRBV21-1 and TRBJ2-3; the DNA was not used to check the table's D call, TRBD2. TRBV21-1 is listed as a pseudogene. This CDR3 region has 17 residues. As DNA, the CDR3 is TGTGCCAGCAGCACTCCAACTAACGGGAGCGCCACAGATACGCAGTATTTT. This translates into CASSTPTNGSATDTQYF.

This sequence joins TRBV18 and TRBJ2-3; 9 positions agree with TRBD2. V lost 6 bases, J lost 3 bases, and 4 bases stayed unmatched. In germline, CDR1 is KGHSH, CDR2 LQKENI. The CDR3 extends over 14 amino acids. CDR3 residues: CASSTSGRTDTQYF. The CDR3, as DNA: TGTGCCAGCTCTACGAGCGGGAGGACAGATACGCAGTATTTT.

The chain links TRBV6-1 to TRBJ1-1, with D possibly TRBD1 on 5 matching bases. Deletions cut 3 bases from V and 5 bases from J, with 19 bases between. This CDR3 region has 16 residues. The germline V gene encodes CDR1 MNHNS and CDR2 SASEGT. Here the CDR3 reads CASSELWSRRGTEAFF. The DNA for the CDR3 is TGTGCCAGCAGTGAGCTATGGAGCCGCCGGGGGACTGAAGCTTTCTTT.

The chain couples TRBV4-3 to TRBJ2-7; 8 positions agree with TRBD2. V lost 3 bases to trimming and J lost 5 bases; unmatched junction nucleotides: 6. The CDR3 extends over 14 amino acids. In germline, CDR1 is LGHNA, CDR2 YSLEER. CDR3 DNA: TGCGCCAGCAGCCAGGAAGCGGGAGCTCACGAGCAGTACGTC. The encoded protein is CASSQEAGAHEQYV.

The DNA for the CDR3 is TGTGCCAGCAGCCGTACAGTCGTCGGGGATCAGCCCCAGCATTTT. It codes for CASSRTVVGDQPQHF. The rearrangement links TRBV5-5 to TRBJ1-5; D is unclear. The CDR3 spans 15 residues. Germline loops: CDR1 SGHKS, CDR2 YYEKEE (reference sequence). V was clipped by 4 bases and J by 5 bases, with 16 bases between them. The whole variable domain, remainder taken from reference TRBV5-5 and TRBJ1-5, is DAGVTQSPTHLIKTRGQQVTLRCSPISGHKSVSWYQQVLGQGPQFIFQYYEKEERGRGNFPDRFSARQFPNYSSELNVNALLLGDSALYLCASSRTVVGDQPQHFGDGTRLSIL.

The rearrangement joins TRBV6-1 to TRBJ1-4; 7 nucleotides agree with TRBD1. The V segment lost 1 base and the J segment 7 bases; nucleotides outside the gene matches: 9. Germline V gives CDR1 MNHNS, CDR2 SASEGT. This CDR3 region has 16 residues. CDR3 nucleotides: TGTGCCAGCAGTGAAGAAATTGGGACAGTGGGTGAAAAACTGTTTTTT. Protein sequence: CASSEEIGTVGEKLFF.

The chain carries TRBV15 and TRBJ2-7; 12 bases are shared with TRBD1. The germline CDR1 and CDR2 sequences are LNHNV and YYDKDF (reference sequence). J gave up 6 bases and V 3 bases, and 3 bases lay outside the gene matches. The CDR3 contains 14 residues. The CDR3 DNA follows: TGTGCCACCAGCAGGCGGGACAGGGGGCGCGAGCAGTACTTC. This encodes CATSRRDRGREQYF.

The V and J genes are TRBV7-9 and TRBJ2-3; TRBD1 is a possible D gene (5 bases). From germline, CDR1 is SEHNR and CDR2 FQNEAQ (reference sequence). This CDR3 comprises 12 residues. Deletions cut 1 base from V and 6 bases from J, with 5 bases between. The CDR3 sequence: CASSLEGDTQYF. The CDR3 nucleotides are TGTGCCAGCAGCTTAGAGGGGGATACGCAGTATTTT.

The V call is TRBV7-9, the J call TRBJ1-3; tentatively, D is TRBD1 (6 bases). This CDR3 comprises 14 residues. The V gene lost 5 bases and the J gene lost 4 bases, with 12 bases spanning the gap. Germline assignment: CDR1 SEHNR and CDR2 FQNEAQ (reference sequence). The CDR3 sequence is CASSQTGSGNTIYF. The CDR3, as DNA: TGTGCCAGCAGCCAGACAGGCTCCGGAAACACCATATATTTT.

The chain combines TRBV9 with TRBJ1-5; D remains ambiguous. In germline, CDR1 is SGDLS, CDR2 YYNGEE. The CDR3 sequence is 13 residues long. Between the trimmed V and J ends, which lost 2 bases and 3 bases, there was a span of 6 bases. CDR3 sequence reads: CASSVGDNQPQHF. CDR3 coding DNA: TGTGCCAGCAGCGTGGGCGACAATCAGCCCCAGCATTTT.

This chain links TRBV19 with TRBJ1-4; tentatively, D is TRBD1 (5 bases). The CDR3 sequence is 15 residues long. Germline values: CDR1 LNHDA, CDR2 SQIVND (reference sequence). Trimming left V 5 bases short and J 3 bases short, with 13 bases between. CDR3 nucleotides: TGTGCCAGTAGTCCTTCGACAGTGCCTAATGAAAAACTGTTTTTT. This sequence encodes CASSPSTVPNEKLFF.

The chain combines TRBV7-9 with TRBJ2-1, with no clear D. The germline gives CDR1 SEHNR, CDR2 FQNEAQ (reference sequence). There are 12 residues in the CDR3. The V gene lost 1 base and the J gene lost 10 bases, with 8 bases spanning the gap. CDR3 residues: CASSLGRGEQFF. CDR3 sequence (DNA): TGTGCCAGCAGCTTAGGACGCGGCGAGCAGTTCTTC.

As DNA, the CDR3 is TGTGCCAGCAGTTACGGACAGGGGGCTACAGATACGCAGTATTTT. It specifies CASSYGQGATDTQYF. The chain employs TRBV6-5 and TRBJ2-3; 11 nucleotides align to TRBD1. CDR1 MNHEY and CDR2 SVGAGI come from the germline V gene. V gave up 2 bases and J gave up 3 bases; unmatched junction bases: 1. The CDR3 sequence is 15 residues long.

V and J are TRBV19 and TRBJ2-1, with TRBD1 as a possible D gene (5 bases). The germline CDR1 and CDR2 sequences are LNHDA and SQIVND (reference sequence). The CDR3 has 16 amino acids. V was cut by 0 bases and J by 2 bases, with 11 bases left in between. The chain's CDR3 is CASSIDRAGTYNEQFF. The CDR3, as DNA: TGTGCCAGTAGTATAGATCGAGCAGGGACCTACAATGAGCAGTTCTTC.

The V and J genes are TRBV9 and TRBJ2-5, with D uncertain. The germline V and J ends were trimmed by 4 bases and 5 bases, with 12 bases remaining between them. Germline V CDR1 and CDR2: SGDLS, YYNGEE. This CDR3 spans 13 amino acids. The CDR3: CASSPRFGETQYF. The CDR3 coding sequence is TGTGCCAGCAGCCCTAGATTCGGTGAGACCCAGTACTTC.

This chain links TRBV5-4 with TRBJ2-7; 10 bases map to TRBD2. CDR1 and CDR2 from the germline V gene are SGHNT and YYREEE (reference sequence). This CDR3 spans 14 amino acids. The CDR3 DNA follows: TGTGCCAGCAGCATGCCCCCTCTAGCGGGAGCTATGGTGGTC. It specifies CASSMPPLAGAMVV.

This chain joins TRBV5-1 and TRBJ1-1, with D possibly being TRBD1 (6 bases). Deletions cut 0 bases from V and 4 bases from J, with 10 bases between. Germline V gene lookup returns CDR1 SGHRS and CDR2 YFSETQ. The CDR3 length is 14 residues. The CDR3 reads CASSLEGGLTEAFF. CDR3 DNA: TGCGCCAGCAGCTTGGAAGGGGGTCTCACTGAAGCTTTCTTT.

This chain joins TRBV27 and TRBJ2-1; 7 positions agree with TRBD2. The V gene's germline CDR1 is MNHEY and CDR2 SMNVEV (reference sequence). Losses at the gene ends were 9 bases for V and 8 bases for J; bases not matched to a gene: 13. This CDR3 is 14 amino acids long. The CDR3 region has the DNA TGTGCCAGTCAGTCTAGCGGAGGGGTCGATGAGCAGTTCTTC. This codes for CASQSSGGVDEQFF.

Points on this clone: The sample has other DNA sequences that encode this CDR3 too. The genes are TRBV9 and TRBJ2-1; D might be TRBD1 (5 bases). The germline V and J ends were trimmed by 0 bases and 5 bases, with 18 bases remaining between them. Germline loops: CDR1 SGDLS, CDR2 YYNGEE. This CDR3 region has 17 residues. The DNA for the CDR3 is TGTGCCAGCAGCGTAGGGGGCGTGTGGGGAACTGACAATGAGCAGTTCTTC. Its translation: CASSVGGVWGTDNEQFF. Based on the CDR3 plus reference TRBV9 and TRBJ2-1, the full variable domain is DSGVTQTPKHLITATGQRVTLRCSPRSGDLSVYWYQQSLDQGLQFLIQYYNGEERAKGNILERFSAQQFPDLHSELNLSSLELGDSALYFCASSVGGVWGTDNEQFFGPGTRLTVL.

This rearrangement joins TRBV9 to TRBJ2-5; 8 bases fit TRBD2. The CDR3 is made up of 16 amino acids. Germline values: CDR1 SGDLS, CDR2 YYNGEE. V gave up 4 bases and J gave up 4 bases; unmatched junction bases: 12. The DNA of the CDR3 is TGTGCCAGCAGCTCTATAGCGGGGCCCTGGGGAGAGACCCAGTACTTC. Encoded protein: CASSSIAGPWGETQYF.